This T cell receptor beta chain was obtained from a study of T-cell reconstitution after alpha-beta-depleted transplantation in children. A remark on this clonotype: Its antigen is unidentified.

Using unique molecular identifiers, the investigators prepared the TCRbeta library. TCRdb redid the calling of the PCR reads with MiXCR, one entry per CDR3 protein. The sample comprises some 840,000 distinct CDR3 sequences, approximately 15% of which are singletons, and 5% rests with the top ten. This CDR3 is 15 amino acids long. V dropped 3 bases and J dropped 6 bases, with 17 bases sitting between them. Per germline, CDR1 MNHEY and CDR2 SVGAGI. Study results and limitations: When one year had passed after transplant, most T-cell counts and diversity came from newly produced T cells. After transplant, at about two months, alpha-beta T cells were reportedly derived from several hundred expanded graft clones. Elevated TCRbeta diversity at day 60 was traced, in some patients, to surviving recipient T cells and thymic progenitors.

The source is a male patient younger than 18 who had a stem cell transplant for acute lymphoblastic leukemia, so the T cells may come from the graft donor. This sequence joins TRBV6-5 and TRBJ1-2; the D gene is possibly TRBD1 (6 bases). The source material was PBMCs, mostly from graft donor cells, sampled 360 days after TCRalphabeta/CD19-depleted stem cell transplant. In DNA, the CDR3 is TGTGCCAGCAGTTATTCAGGGGTGGGATGGGATGGCTACACCTTC. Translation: CASSYSGVGWDGYTF.